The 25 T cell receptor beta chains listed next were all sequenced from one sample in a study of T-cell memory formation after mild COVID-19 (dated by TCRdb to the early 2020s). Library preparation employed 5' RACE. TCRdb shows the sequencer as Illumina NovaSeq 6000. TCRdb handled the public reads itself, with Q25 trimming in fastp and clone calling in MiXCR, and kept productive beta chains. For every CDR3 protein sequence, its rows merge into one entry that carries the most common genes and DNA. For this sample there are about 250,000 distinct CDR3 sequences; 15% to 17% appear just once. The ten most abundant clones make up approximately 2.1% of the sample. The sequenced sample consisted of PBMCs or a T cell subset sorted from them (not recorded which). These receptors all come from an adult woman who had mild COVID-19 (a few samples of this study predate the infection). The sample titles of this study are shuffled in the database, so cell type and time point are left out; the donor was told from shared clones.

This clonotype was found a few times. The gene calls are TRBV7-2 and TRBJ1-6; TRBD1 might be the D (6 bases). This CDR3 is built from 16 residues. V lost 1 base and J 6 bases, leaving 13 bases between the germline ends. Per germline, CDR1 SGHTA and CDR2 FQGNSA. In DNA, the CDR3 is TGTGCCAGCAGCTTAGGGCGCCAGGGGAGTAATTCACCCCTCCACTTT. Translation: CASSLGRQGSNSPLHF.

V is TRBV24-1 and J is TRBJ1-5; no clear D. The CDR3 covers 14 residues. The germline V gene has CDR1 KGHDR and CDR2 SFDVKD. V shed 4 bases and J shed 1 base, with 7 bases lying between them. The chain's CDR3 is CATSDPGSNQPQHF. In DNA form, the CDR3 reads TGTGCCACCAGTGACCCCGGAAGCAATCAGCCCCAGCATTTT.

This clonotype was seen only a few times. CDR3 protein: CASSFTGAYEQYF. CDR3 nucleotide sequence: TGTGCCAGCAGCTTTACAGGGGCCTACGAGCAGTACTTC. The gene calls are TRBV7-9 and TRBJ2-7, with 7 nucleotides matching TRBD1. Germline loops: CDR1 SEHNR, CDR2 FQNEAQ (reference sequence). This CDR3 has 13 amino acids. J lost 2 bases, V lost 3 bases, and 1 base had no gene match.

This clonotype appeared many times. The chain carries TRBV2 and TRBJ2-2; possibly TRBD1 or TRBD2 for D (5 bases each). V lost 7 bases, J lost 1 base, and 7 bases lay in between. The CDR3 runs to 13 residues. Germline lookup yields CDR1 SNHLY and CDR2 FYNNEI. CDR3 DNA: TGTGCCAGCACTGGGGGGAACACCGGGGAGCTGTTTTTT. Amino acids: CASTGGNTGELFF.

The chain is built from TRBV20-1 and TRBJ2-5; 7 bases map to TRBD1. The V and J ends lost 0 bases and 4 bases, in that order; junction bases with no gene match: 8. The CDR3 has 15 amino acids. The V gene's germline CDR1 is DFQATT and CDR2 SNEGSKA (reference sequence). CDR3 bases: TGCAGTGCTAGAGATCTCTTGACAGGGCCAGAGACCCAGTACTTC. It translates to CSARDLLTGPETQYF.

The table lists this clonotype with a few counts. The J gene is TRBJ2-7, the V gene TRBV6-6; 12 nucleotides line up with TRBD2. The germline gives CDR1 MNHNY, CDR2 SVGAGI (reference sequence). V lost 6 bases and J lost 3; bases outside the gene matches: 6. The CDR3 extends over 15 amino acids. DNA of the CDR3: TGTGCCAGCAGCTCGCCGGGACTAGCGGGCTACGAGCAGTACTTC. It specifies CASSSPGLAGYEQYF.

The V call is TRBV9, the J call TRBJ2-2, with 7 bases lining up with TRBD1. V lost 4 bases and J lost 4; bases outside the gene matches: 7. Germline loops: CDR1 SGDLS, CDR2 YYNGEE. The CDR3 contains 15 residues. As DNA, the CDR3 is TGTGCCAGCAGCCCTCAGGGGGTGGGCACCGGGGAGCTGTTTTTT. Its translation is CASSPQGVGTGELFF.

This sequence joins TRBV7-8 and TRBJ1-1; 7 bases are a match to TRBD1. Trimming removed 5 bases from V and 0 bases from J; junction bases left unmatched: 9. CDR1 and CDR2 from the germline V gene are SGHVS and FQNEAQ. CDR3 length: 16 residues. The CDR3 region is CASSPRDSVLNTEAFF. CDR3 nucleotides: TGTGCCAGCAGCCCAAGGGACAGTGTATTGAACACTGAAGCTTTCTTT.

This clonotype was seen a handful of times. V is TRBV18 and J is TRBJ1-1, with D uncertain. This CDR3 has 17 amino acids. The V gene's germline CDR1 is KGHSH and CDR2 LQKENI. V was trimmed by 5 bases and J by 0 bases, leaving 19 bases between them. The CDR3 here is CASSVLDLSPMNTEAFF. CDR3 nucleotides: TGTGCCAGCTCAGTCTTGGACCTCTCTCCCATGAACACTGAAGCTTTCTTT.

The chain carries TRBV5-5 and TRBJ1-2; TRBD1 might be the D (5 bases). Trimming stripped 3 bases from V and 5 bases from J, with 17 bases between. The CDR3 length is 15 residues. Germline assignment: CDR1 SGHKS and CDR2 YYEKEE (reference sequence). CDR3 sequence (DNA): TGTGCCAGCAGCTCCTTTGGGGGAAAAGGATATGGCTACACCTTC. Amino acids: CASSSFGGKGYGYTF. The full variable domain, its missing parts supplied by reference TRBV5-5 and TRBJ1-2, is DAGVTQSPTHLIKTRGQQVTLRCSPISGHKSVSWYQQVLGQGPQFIFQYYEKEERGRGNFPDRFSARQFPNYSSELNVNALLLGDSALYLCASSSFGGKGYGYTFGSGTRLTVV.

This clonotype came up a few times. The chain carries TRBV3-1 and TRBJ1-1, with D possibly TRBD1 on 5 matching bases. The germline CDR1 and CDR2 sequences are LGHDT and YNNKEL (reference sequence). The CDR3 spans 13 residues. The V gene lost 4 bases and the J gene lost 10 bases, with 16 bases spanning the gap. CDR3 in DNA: TGTGCCAGCAGCCTTTTCCAGGGAAAGCGAGCTTTCTTT. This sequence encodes CASSLFQGKRAFF.

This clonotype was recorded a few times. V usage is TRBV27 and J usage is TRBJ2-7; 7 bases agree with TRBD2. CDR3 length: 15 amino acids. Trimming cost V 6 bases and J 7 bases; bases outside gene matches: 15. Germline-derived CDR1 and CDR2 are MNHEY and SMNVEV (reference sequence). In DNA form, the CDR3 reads TGTGCCAGCAGCTCGCTGGGGAGGGGTGGCGGAGAGCAGTACTTC. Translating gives CASSSLGRGGGEQYF.

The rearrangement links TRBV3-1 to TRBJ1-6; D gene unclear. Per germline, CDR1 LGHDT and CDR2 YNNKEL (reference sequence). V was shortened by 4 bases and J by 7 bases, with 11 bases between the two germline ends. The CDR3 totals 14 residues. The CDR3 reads CASSLSTENSPLHF. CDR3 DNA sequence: TGTGCCAGCAGCCTATCGACGGAAAATTCACCCCTCCACTTT.

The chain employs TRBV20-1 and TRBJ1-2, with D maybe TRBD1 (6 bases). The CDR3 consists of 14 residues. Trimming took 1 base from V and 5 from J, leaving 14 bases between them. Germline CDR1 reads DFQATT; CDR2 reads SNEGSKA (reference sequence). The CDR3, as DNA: TGCAGTGCTAGAGCGGACAGCCGGGCATATGGCTACACCTTC. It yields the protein CSARADSRAYGYTF.

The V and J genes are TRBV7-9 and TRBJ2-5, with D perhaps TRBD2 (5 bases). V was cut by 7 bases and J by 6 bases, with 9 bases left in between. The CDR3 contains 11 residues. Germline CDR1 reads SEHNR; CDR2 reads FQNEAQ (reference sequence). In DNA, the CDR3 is TGTGCCAGCACCTCGGGAAAGACCCAGTACTTC. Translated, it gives CASTSGKTQYF. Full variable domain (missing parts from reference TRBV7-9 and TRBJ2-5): DTGVSQNPRHKITKRGQNVTFRCDPISEHNRLYWYRQTLGQGPEFLTYFQNEAQLEKSRLLSDRFSAERPKGSFSTLEIQRTEQGDSAMYLCASTSGKTQYFGPGTRLLVL.

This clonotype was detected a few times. In nucleotides, the CDR3 is TGTGCCAGCAGCCCGGGGGGAGTACGGGAGACCCAGTACTTC. Translation gives CASSPGGVRETQYF. The gene calls are TRBV5-4 and TRBJ2-5; 7 nucleotides line up with TRBD2. V lost 4 bases to trimming and J lost 5 bases; unmatched junction nucleotides: 8. The CDR3 sequence is 14 residues long. Germline V gene sequence: CDR1 SGHNT, CDR2 YYREEE (reference sequence). The variable domain in full, with the rest retrieved from reference TRBV5-4 and TRBJ2-5, is ETGVTQSPTHLIKTRGQQVTLRCSSQSGHNTVSWYQQALGQGPQFIFQYYREEENGRGNFPPRFSGLQFPNYSSELNVNALELDDSALYLCASSPGGVRETQYFGPGTRLLVL.

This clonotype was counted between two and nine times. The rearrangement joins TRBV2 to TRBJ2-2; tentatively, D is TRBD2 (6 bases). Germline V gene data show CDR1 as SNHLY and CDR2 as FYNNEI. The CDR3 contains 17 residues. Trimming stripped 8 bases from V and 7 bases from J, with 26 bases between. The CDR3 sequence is CASVVSVGLPWVGELFF. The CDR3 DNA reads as TGTGCCAGCGTTGTCTCGGTGGGACTTCCCTGGGTCGGGGAGCTGTTTTTT.

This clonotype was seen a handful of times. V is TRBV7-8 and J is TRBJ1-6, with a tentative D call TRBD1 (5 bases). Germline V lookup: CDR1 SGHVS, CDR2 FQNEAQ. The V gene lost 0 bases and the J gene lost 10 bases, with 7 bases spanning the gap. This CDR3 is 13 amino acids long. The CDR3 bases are TGTGCCAGCAGCTTAGCGGGGGGATCACCCCTCCACTTT. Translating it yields CASSLAGGSPLHF.

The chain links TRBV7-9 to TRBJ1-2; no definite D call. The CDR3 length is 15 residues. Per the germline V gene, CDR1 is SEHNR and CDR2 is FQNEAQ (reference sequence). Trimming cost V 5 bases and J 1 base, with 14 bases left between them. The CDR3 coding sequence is TGTGCCAGCAGCCCCTACTCCTCGAATAACTATGGCTACACCTTC. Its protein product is CASSPYSSNNYGYTF. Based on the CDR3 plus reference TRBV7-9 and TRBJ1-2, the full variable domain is DTGVSQNPRHKITKRGQNVTFRCDPISEHNRLYWYRQTLGQGPEFLTYFQNEAQLEKSRLLSDRFSAERPKGSFSTLEIQRTEQGDSAMYLCASSPYSSNNYGYTFGSGTRLTVV.

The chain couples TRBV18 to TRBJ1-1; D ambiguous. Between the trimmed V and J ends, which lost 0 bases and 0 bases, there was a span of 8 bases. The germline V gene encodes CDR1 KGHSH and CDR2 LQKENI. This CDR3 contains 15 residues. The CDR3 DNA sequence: TGTGCCAGCTCACCACCCGGCTCTCTGAACACTGAAGCTTTCTTT. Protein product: CASSPPGSLNTEAFF.

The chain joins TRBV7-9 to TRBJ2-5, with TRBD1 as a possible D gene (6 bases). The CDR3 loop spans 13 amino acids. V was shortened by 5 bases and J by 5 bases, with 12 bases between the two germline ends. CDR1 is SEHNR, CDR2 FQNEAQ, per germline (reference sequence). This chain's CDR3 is CASSVDRMETQYF. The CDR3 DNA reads TGTGCCAGCAGCGTTGACAGGATGGAGACCCAGTACTTC.

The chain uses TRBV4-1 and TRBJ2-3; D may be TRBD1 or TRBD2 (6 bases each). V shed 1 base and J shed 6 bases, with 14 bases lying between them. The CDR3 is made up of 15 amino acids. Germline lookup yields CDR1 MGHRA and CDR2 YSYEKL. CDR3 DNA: TGCGCCAGCAGCCAAGCGGGGGCCCAGTCCGATACGCAGTATTTT. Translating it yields CASSQAGAQSDTQYF.

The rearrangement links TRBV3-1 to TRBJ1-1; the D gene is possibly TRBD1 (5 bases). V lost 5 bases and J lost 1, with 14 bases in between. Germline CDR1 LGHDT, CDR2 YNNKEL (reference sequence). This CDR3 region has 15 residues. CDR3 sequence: CASSRGRARNTEAFF. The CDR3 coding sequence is TGTGCCAGCAGCAGGGGCAGGGCGAGGAACACTGAAGCTTTCTTT. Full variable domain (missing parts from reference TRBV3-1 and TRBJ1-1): DTAVSQTPKYLVTQMGNDKSIKCEQNLGHDTMYWYKQDSKKFLKIMFSYNNKELIINETVPNRFSPKSPDKAHLNLHINSLELGDSAVYFCASSRGRARNTEAFFGQGTRLTVV.

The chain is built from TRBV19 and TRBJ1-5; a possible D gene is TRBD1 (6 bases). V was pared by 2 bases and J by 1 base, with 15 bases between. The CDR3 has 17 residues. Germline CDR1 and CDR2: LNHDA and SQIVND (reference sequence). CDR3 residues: CASSIKRPRGSNQPQHF. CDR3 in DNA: TGTGCCAGTAGTATAAAGCGGCCCAGGGGAAGCAATCAGCCCCAGCATTTT.

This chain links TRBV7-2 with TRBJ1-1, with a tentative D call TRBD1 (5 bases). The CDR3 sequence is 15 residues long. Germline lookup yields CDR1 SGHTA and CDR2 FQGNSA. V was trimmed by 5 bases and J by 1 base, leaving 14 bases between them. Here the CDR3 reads CASSDQGMGNTEAFF. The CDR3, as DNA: TGTGCCAGCAGCGACCAGGGTATGGGGAACACTGAAGCTTTCTTT. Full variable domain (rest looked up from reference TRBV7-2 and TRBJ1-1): GAGVSQSPSNKVTEKGKDVELRCDPISGHTALYWYRQSLGQGLEFLIYFQGNSAPDKSGLPSDRFSAERTGGSVSTLTIQRTQQEDSAVYLCASSDQGMGNTEAFFGQGTRLTVV.